Detailed here is one TCR beta chain. This record comes from a study of blood T cell repertoires in COVID-19. Across the whole study: The samples span acute and convalescent COVID-19 from the United States, Italy and Spain. The analysed material was cDNA or gDNA that came from T cells, B-cell-depleted T cells, or PBMCs.

Clones were sequenced by immunoSEQ multiplex PCR, and TCRdb holds only the in-frame ones, with some missing. The table lists 200,000 or so clones, roughly three quarters of them singletons. V trimming: 3 bases; J trimming: 4 bases; junction bases outside the gene matches: 3. CDR1 is LGHNT, CDR2 FRNRAP, per germline. This CDR3 contains 14 residues. Specimen: peripheral blood. This receptor was obtained from a man in his fifties or sixties with active or convalescent COVID-19. The chain couples TRBV12-5 to TRBJ1-5; 7 nucleotides line up with TRBD1. The CDR3 DNA reads as TGTGCTAGTGGTTTATCAGGGGGGAATCAGCCCCAGCATTTT. Its protein is CASGLSGGNQPQHF.